This T cell receptor beta chain was recovered during a study of shared clonotypes between healthy human individuals. The CDR3 loop spans 16 amino acids. Germline V gives CDR1 LNHDA, CDR2 SQIVND (reference sequence). Trimming at V came to 5 bases and at J to 0 bases, leaving 7 bases not matched to a gene. Once extracted for a subset, genomic DNA was divided evenly among several immunoSEQ plates. This table comes from immunoSEQ multiplex PCR, and its TCRdb copy is limited to in-frame clones, with some not included. The sample includes 500,000 to 550,000 clones, about 96% seen only once; the top ten take about 0.059%.

The chain carries TRBV19 and TRBJ1-5; TRBD1 matches 7 bases. Sequencing was carried out using naive CD4+ T cells sorted from blood. As for subset: CD45RA+ positively selected. This TCR came from a woman in her 30s in good health. CDR3: CASSSWDSLSNQPQHF. In nucleotides, the CDR3 is TGTGCCAGTAGTTCCTGGGACAGTCTTAGCAATCAGCCCCAGCATTTT.